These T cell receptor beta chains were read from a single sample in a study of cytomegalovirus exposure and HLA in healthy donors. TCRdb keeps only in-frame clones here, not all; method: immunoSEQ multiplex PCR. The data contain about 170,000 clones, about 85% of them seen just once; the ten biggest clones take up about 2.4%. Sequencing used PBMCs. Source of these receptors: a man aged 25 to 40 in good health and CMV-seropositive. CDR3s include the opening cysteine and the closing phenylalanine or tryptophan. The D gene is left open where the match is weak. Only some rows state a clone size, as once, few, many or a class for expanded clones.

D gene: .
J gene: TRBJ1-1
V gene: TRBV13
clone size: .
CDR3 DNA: TGTGCCAGCGCGACCGGACTTTCGAACACTGAAGCTTTCTTT
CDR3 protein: CASATGLSNTEAFF

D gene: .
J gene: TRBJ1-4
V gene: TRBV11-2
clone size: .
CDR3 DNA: TGTGCCAGCAGCTTAGAAGGCGGGTTGGGAAATGAAAAACTGTTTTTT
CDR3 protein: CASSLEGGLGNEKLFF

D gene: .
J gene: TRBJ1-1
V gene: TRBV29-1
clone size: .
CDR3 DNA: TGCAGCGGGACCCAGGACAGTTCCCAGGGGACTGAAGCTTTCTTT
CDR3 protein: CSGTQDSSQGTEAFF

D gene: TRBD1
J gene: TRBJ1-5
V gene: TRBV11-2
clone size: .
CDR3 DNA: TGTGCCAGCAGCTGGGGGTCCGGGACAGGGAGCAATCAGCCCCAGCATTTT
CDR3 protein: CASSWGSGTGSNQPQHF

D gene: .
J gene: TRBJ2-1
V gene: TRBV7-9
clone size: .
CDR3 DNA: TGTGCCAGCAGCTCTCAGGGCAACGAGCAGTTCTTC
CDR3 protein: CASSSQGNEQFF

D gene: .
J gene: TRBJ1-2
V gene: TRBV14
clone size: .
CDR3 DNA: TGTGCCAGCAGCCAGAAAGGGAGGGTTGGCTACACCTTC
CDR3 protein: CASSQKGRVGYTF

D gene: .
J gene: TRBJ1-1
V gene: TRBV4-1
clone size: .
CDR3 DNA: TGCGCCAGCAGCCAAGATGGAGAAAAGGCTGAAGCTTTCTTT
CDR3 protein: CASSQDGEKAEAFF

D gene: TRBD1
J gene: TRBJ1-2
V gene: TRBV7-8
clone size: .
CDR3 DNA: TGTGCCAGCAGCTTACAGGGGGGCTATGGCTACACCTTC
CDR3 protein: CASSLQGGYGYTF

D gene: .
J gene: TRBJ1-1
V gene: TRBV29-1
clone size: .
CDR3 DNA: TGCAGCGTTGAAACTTCGGGTACCCGGAACACTGAAGCTTTCTTT
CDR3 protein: CSVETSGTRNTEAFF

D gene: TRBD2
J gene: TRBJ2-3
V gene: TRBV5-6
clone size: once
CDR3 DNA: TGTGCCAGCAGCTCTCTAGCGGGAGACACAGATACGCAGTATTTT
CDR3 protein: CASSSLAGDTDTQYF

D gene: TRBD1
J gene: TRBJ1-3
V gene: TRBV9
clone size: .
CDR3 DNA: TGTGCCAGCAGCCCCCGGACAGGAGGGCCCTCTGGAAACACCATATATTTT
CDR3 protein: CASSPRTGGPSGNTIYF

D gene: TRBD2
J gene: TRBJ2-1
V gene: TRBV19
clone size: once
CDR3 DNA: TGTGCCAGTAGTTCCCGGACTAGGACGAATGAGCAGTTCTTC
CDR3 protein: CASSSRTRTNEQFF

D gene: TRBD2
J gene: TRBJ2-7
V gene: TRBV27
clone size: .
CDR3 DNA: TGCGCCACCACCTCGACTAGCGGCCCGGGAGAGCAGTACTTC
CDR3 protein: CATTSTSGPGEQYF

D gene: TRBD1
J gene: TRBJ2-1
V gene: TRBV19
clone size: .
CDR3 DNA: TGTGCCACCTCCGGGACAGAATACAATGAGCAGTTCTTC
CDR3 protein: CATSGTEYNEQFF

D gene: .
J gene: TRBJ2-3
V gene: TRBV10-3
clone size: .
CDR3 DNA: TGTGCCATCAGTGAAATCTCTACTATCTCAGATACGCAGTATTTT
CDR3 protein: CAISEISTISDTQYF